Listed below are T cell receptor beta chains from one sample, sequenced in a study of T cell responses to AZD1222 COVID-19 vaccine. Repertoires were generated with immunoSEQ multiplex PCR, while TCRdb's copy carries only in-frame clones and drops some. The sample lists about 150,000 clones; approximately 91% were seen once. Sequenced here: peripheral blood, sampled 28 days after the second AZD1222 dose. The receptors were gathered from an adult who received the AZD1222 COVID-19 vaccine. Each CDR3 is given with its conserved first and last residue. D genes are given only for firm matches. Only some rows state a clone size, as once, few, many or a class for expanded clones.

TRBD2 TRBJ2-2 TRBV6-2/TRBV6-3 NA TGTGCCAGCAGTTACTCGAGAACTAGCGGGTCGGTCACCGGGGAGCTGTTTTTT CASSYSRTSGSVTGELFF
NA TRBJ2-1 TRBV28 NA TGTGCCAGCAGTTTTGAATGGCCTTCGACCGACAATGAGCAGTTCTTC CASSFEWPSTDNEQFF
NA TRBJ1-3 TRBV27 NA TGTGCCAGCAGCGAAACAGCGAGCTCTGGAAACACCATATATTTT CASSETASSGNTIYF
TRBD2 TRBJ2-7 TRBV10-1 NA TGCGCCAGCAGCTCTAGCGGGTTTTTTAACGAGCAGTACTTC CASSSSGFFNEQYF
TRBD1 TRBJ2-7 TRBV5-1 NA TGCGCCAGCAGCTTGAGGGGGCAGGGGCACCACGAGCAGTACTTC CASSLRGQGHHEQYF
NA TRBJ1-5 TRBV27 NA TGTGCCAGCAGTACCCTGGGGGGTGTCGGCAATCAGCCCCAGCATTTT CASSTLGGVGNQPQHF
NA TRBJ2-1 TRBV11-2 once TGTGCCAGCACCCTAGTCCTATTCGACAATGAGCAGTTCTTC CASTLVLFDNEQFF
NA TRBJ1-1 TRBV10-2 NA TGCGCCAGCAGTTTTACAGGGTTGGGTTTTGCTGAAGCTTTCTTT CASSFTGLGFAEAFF
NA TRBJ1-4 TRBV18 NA TGTGCCAGCTCACCACGGACCATGGGGGATGAAAAACTGTTTTTT CASSPRTMGDEKLFF
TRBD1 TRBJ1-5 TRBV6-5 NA TGTGCCAGCAGGGGAGGGACAGCACAAGGCCAGCCCCAGCATTTT CASRGGTAQGQPQHF
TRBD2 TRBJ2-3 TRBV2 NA TGTGCCAGCAGTTGGGACTACCAGGGAGGGGATACGCAGTATTTT CASSWDYQGGDTQYF
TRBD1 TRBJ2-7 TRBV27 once TGTGCCAGCGCCACCGGGACAGGCACCTACGAGCAGTACTTC CASATGTGTYEQYF
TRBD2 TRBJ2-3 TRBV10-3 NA TGTGCCATCAGCAACCCGGGACTACAGTATTTT CAISNPGLQYF
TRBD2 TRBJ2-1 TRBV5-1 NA TGCGCCAGCAGCTCGGGGGTGAGGAGCGGGGGCAATGAGCAGTTCTTC CASSSGVRSGGNEQFF